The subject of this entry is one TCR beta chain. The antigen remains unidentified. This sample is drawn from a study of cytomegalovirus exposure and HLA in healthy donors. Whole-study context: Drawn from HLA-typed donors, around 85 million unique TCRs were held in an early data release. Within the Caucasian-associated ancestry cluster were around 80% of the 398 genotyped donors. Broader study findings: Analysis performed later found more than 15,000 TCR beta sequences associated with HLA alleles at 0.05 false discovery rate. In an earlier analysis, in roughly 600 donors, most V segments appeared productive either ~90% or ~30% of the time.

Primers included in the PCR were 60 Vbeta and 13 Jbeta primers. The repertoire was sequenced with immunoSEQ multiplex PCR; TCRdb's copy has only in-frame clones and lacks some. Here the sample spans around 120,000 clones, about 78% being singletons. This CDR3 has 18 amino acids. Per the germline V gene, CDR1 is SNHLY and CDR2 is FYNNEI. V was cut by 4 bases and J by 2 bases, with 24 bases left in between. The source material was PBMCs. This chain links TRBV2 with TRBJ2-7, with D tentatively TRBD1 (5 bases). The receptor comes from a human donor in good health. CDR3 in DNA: TGTGCCAGCAGTGGTGGCAGGGTGATTGTTTTAGAGGCCTACGAGCAGTACTTC. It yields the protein CASSGGRVIVLEAYEQYF.